What follows are 14 T cell receptor beta chains derived from one specimen sequenced in a study of T cells after posttransplantation cyclophosphamide. Cyclophosphamide on days +3 and +4 followed busulfan-fludarabine conditioning and a marrow graft. Generated by immunoSEQ multiplex PCR, the TCRdb table keeps only in-frame clones and is missing some. The data hold about 12,000 clones, with around nine tenths observed a single time. Sample: PBMCs, taken after allogeneic stem cell transplant with posttransplant cyclophosphamide. The receptors shown here come from a female patient in her 30s who received an allogeneic stem cell transplant from an unrelated donor, was CMV-positive, and had no GVHD. Some T cells may have originated in the graft donor.

The rearrangement joins TRBV5-1 to TRBJ2-1, with 15 bases matching TRBD2. The CDR3 has 17 residues. Germline loops: CDR1 SGHRS, CDR2 YFSETQ. Trimming cost V 3 bases and J 1 base; bases outside gene matches: 2. The CDR3 sequence is CASSSGLAGGSYNEQFF. CDR3 coding DNA: TGCGCCAGCAGCTCGGGACTAGCGGGGGGTTCCTACAATGAGCAGTTCTTC.

The chain combines TRBV28 with TRBJ1-3, with 8 positions matching TRBD1. The germline V gene has CDR1 MDHEN and CDR2 SYDVKM. The CDR3 covers 16 residues. J was trimmed by 0 bases and V by 2 bases; bases with no gene match: 3. CDR3 loop: CASSLGQGNSGNTIYF. CDR3 DNA sequence: TGTGCCAGCAGTTTAGGACAGGGAAACTCTGGAAACACCATATATTTT.

The chain carries TRBV28 and TRBJ2-7; 8 bases agree with TRBD2. Per the germline V gene, CDR1 is MDHEN and CDR2 is SYDVKM. The J segment lost 0 bases and the V segment lost 2 bases, leaving 12 bases of the junction unmatched. The CDR3 loop spans 18 amino acids. The CDR3 loop reads CASSLNHGWGLDSYEQYF. In nucleotides, the CDR3 is TGTGCCAGCAGTTTAAATCACGGCTGGGGACTAGACTCCTACGAGCAGTACTTC.

The chain carries TRBV5-1 and TRBJ2-3, with a possible D match to TRBD2 (6 bases). V gave up 2 bases and J gave up 1 base, with 11 bases separating them. CDR1 is SGHRS, CDR2 YFSETQ, per germline. CDR3 length equals 15 residues. CDR3 sequence: CASSFQLAGTDTQYF. CDR3 coding DNA: TGCGCCAGCAGCTTTCAATTAGCGGGCACAGATACGCAGTATTTT.

This chain connects TRBV5-1 to TRBJ2-1; 7 nucleotides align to TRBD1. CDR3 size: 15 residues. Germline CDR1 SGHRS, CDR2 YFSETQ. V lost 2 bases and J lost 9; bases outside the gene matches: 11. Here the CDR3 reads CASSLDRAKFSEQFF. In DNA form, the CDR3 reads TGCGCCAGCAGCTTAGACAGGGCGAAGTTTAGTGAGCAGTTCTTC.

This clone is a singleton in its sample. The J gene is TRBJ1-1, the V gene TRBV27; 8 nucleotides match TRBD1. Germline trimming cut 4 bases from V and 1 base from J; bases unmatched to any gene: 5. The CDR3 loop spans 15 amino acids. Germline CDR1 is MNHEY and CDR2 is SMNVEV (reference sequence). The chain's CDR3 is CASSSHRGRNTEAFF. The CDR3 nucleotides are TGTGCCAGCAGTTCACACAGGGGGAGGAACACTGAAGCTTTCTTT.

The chain links TRBV28 to TRBJ2-1, with D uncertain. Germline-derived CDR1 and CDR2 are MDHEN and SYDVKM. This CDR3 comprises 13 residues. V was clipped by 2 bases and J by 6 bases, with 8 bases between them. CDR3 sequence: CASSLGRANEQFF. As DNA, the CDR3 is TGTGCCAGCAGTTTAGGGCGAGCCAATGAGCAGTTCTTC.

The V and J genes are TRBV5-1 and TRBJ2-5; D possibly corresponds to TRBD1 (5 bases). Germline V gives CDR1 SGHRS, CDR2 YFSETQ. This CDR3 is 14 amino acids long. V lost 0 bases and J lost 8, with 14 bases in between. CDR3 sequence reads: CASSLEGPERTQYF. The CDR3 coding sequence is TGCGCCAGCAGCTTGGAGGGGCCGGAAAGAACCCAGTACTTC.

In its sample, this clone was seen once. V usage is TRBV11-3 and J usage is TRBJ1-5; 10 bases fit TRBD1. The germline V gene has CDR1 SGHNT and CDR2 YENEEA. The J segment lost 5 bases and the V segment lost 6 bases, leaving 7 bases of the junction unmatched. This CDR3 is 15 amino acids long. For the CDR3, the DNA is TGTGCCAGCAGACAAGACAGGGGGCATCATCAGCCCCAGCATTTT. It translates to CASRQDRGHHQPQHF.

The J gene is TRBJ2-3, the V gene TRBV2; D remains ambiguous. CDR1 is SNHLY, CDR2 FYNNEI, per germline. Between the trimmed V and J ends, which lost 3 bases and 1 base, there was a span of 17 bases. The CDR3 is 17 residues long. The CDR3, as DNA: TGTGCCAGCAGTGATTGGAGCTCCCGAGGTGGCACAGATACGCAGTATTTT. It is translated as CASSDWSSRGGTDTQYF.

V gene TRBV10-3 combines with J gene TRBJ1-2; TRBD1 is a possible D gene (6 bases). V was pared by 6 bases and J by 2 bases, with 10 bases between. Germline V gene sequence: CDR1 ENHRY, CDR2 SYGVKD. This CDR3 is 13 amino acids long. This CDR3 reads CAISKDRNYGYTF. The CDR3 DNA reads TGTGCCATCAGCAAAGACAGGAACTATGGCTACACCTTC.

The chain uses TRBV6-5 and TRBJ2-7, with 7 bases that match TRBD1. Germline-derived CDR1 and CDR2 are MNHEY and SVGAGI. The CDR3 contains 15 residues. The J segment lost 0 bases and the V segment lost 2 bases, leaving 4 bases of the junction unmatched. This CDR3 is CASSYGTAISYEQYF. The DNA of the CDR3 is TGTGCCAGCAGTTACGGGACAGCCATCTCCTACGAGCAGTACTTC.

The DNA of the CDR3 is TGTGCCAGCAGTTACTCACGGCAGCCCCAGCATTTT. Encoded protein: CASSYSRQPQHF. V and J are TRBV6-6 and TRBJ1-5, with unresolved D. Looked up from germline, CDR1 is MNHNY and CDR2 is SVGAGI (reference sequence). This CDR3 region has 12 residues. V was cut by 0 bases and J by 7 bases, with 4 bases left in between.

The chain is built from TRBV7-9 and TRBJ2-5; D gene ambiguous. The CDR3 has 15 residues. CDR1 SEHNR and CDR2 FQNEAQ come from the germline V gene (reference sequence). With 4 bases removed from V and 0 bases from J, the gap between germline ends came to 12 bases. The DNA for the CDR3 is TGTGCCAGCAGCTCTTTCCCTTACTACCAAGAGACCCAGTACTTC. Encoded protein: CASSSFPYYQETQYF.